The clone carrying this T cell receptor (beta chain) was counted only a few times. The antigen remains undetermined. These data belong to a study of cytomegalovirus exposure and HLA in healthy donors. Study background: Genotyping showed roughly 86% of almost 400 donors falling in the Caucasian-associated ancestry cluster.

The PCR used 60 Vbeta and 13 Jbeta primers. The method was immunoSEQ multiplex PCR; TCRdb's version includes in-frame clones alone and lacks a portion of them. The sample consists of about 82,000 clones, 70% to 85% of them appearing once. Germline V lookup: CDR1 PRHDT, CDR2 FYEKMQ (reference sequence). V was cut by 6 bases and J by 2 bases, with 8 bases left in between. The CDR3 consists of 13 residues. Study results and caveats: Some public TCRs appeared in many individuals, while most sequences were rare. CMV serostatus was the sole immune exposure information available.

The V gene is TRBV13, the J gene TRBJ1-3; D is unresolved. Specimen: PBMCs. The TCR originated in a human donor in good health. The CDR3 DNA follows: TGTGCCAGCAGTGAGGTTCCTGGAAACACCATATATTTT. Encoded protein: CASSEVPGNTIYF.